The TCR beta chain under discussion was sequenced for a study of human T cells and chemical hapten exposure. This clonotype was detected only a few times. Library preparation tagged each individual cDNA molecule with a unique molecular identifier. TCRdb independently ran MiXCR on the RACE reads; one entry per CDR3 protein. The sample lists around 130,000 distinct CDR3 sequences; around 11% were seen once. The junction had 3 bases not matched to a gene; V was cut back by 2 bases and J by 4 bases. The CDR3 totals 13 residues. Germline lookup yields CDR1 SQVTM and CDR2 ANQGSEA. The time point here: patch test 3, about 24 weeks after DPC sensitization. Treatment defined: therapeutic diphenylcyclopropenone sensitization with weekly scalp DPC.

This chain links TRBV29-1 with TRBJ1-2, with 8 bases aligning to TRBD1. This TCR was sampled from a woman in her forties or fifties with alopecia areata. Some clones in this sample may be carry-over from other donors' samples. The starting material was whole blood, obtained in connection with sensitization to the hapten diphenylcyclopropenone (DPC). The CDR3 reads CSVENRGSYGYTF. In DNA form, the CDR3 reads TGCAGCGTTGAAAACAGGGGGAGCTATGGCTACACCTTC. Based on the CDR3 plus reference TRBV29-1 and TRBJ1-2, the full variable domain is SAVISQKPSRDICQRGTSLTIQCQVDSQVTMMFWYRQQPGQSLTLIATANQGSEATYESGFVIDKFPISRPNLTFSTLTVSNMSPEDSSIYLCSVENRGSYGYTFGSGTRLTVV.